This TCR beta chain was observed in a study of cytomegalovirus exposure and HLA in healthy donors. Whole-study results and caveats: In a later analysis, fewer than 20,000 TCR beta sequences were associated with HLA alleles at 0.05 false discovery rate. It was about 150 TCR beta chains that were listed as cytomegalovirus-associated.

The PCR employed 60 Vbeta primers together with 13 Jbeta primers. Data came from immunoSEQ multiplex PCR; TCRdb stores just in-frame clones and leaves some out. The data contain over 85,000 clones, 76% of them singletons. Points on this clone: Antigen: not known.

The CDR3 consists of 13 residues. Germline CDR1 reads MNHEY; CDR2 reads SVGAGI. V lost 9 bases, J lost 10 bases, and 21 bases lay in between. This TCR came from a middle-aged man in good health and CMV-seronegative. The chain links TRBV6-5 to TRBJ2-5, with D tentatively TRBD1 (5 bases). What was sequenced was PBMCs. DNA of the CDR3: TGTGCCAGTTTGGGGCGGCACGGTCTTGTCCAGTACTTC. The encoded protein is CASLGRHGLVQYF.